Below are 9 T cell receptor beta chains sequenced from a single sample in a study of CD8+CD57+ T cells in acquired aplastic anemia. Patients who underwent sequencing had shown CD8+CD57+ cell expansion by flow cytometry. According to the study, genomic DNA was the template for TCR beta VDJ and CDR3 profiling. A single record per CDR3 protein comes from TCRdb applying MiXCR to the reads. The sample lists about 160,000 distinct CDR3 sequences, 45% to 55% seen once, with around a third in the top ten. The sequenced material came from sorted CD4+, CD8+, or CD8+CD57+ T cells (not recorded which) from PBMCs. Every receptor here comes from a human donor with aplastic anemia.

This clonotype was detected ten times or more. V is TRBV11-2 and J is TRBJ2-5; 10 positions agree with TRBD1. J was trimmed by 5 bases and V by 5 bases; bases with no gene match: 11. CDR1 and CDR2 from the germline V gene are SGHAT and FQNNGV. The CDR3 covers 16 residues. CDR3: CASSLLDGTGDETQYF. DNA for the CDR3: TGTGCCAGCAGCCTGTTAGACGGGACAGGGGATGAGACCCAGTACTTC. Drawing the rest from reference TRBV11-2 and TRBJ2-5, the complete variable domain is EAGVAQSPRYKIIEKRQSVAFWCNPISGHATLYWYQQILGQGPKLLIQFQNNGVVDDSQLPKDRFSAERLKGVDSTLKIQPAKLEDSAVYLCASSLLDGTGDETQYFGPGTRLLVL.

This clonotype was seen at least ten times. V and J are TRBV9 and TRBJ1-2, with TRBD1 matching 11 bases. The CDR3 runs 15 residues. The germline gives CDR1 SGDLS, CDR2 YYNGEE. The V gene end was trimmed by 3 bases and the J gene end by 7 bases; junction bases not matched to a gene: 8. The CDR3 region has the DNA TGTGCCAGCAGCGGCCGGGACAGGGGGAGGGGTGGCTACACCTTC. Translated: CASSGRDRGRGGYTF.

The chain joins TRBV24-1 to TRBJ2-2, with 7 positions matching TRBD1. The germline gives CDR1 KGHDR, CDR2 SFDVKD. The J segment lost 3 bases and the V segment lost 2 bases, leaving 2 bases of the junction unmatched. This CDR3 has 15 amino acids. The CDR3 DNA sequence: TGTGCCACCAGTGATTCGGGACAGCACACCGGGGAGCTGTTTTTT. Protein: CATSDSGQHTGELFF.

The rearrangement joins TRBV2 to TRBJ1-1, with TRBD1 as a possible D gene (5 bases). CDR1 is SNHLY and CDR2 is FYNNEI in the germline V gene. The CDR3 spans 13 residues. The V end lost 4 bases, the J end lost 8 bases, and 14 bases lay between the germline ends. CDR3 DNA sequence: TGTGCCAGCAGTGCAGGACACCGCGAGGAAGCTTTCTTT. Amino acids: CASSAGHREEAFF.

This chain links TRBV10-2 with TRBJ1-5; weak D call: TRBD1 (5 bases). CDR3 length: 14 amino acids. Trimming pared 7 bases from V and 0 bases from J, leaving 10 bases between. Germline V lookup: CDR1 WSHSY, CDR2 SAAADI. Here the CDR3 reads CASNQGNSNQPQHF. The CDR3 coding sequence is TGCGCCAGCAACCAGGGAAATAGCAATCAGCCCCAGCATTTT.

The rearrangement uses TRBV9 and TRBJ2-5; TRBD2 agrees at 12 bases. Trimming took 4 bases from V and 5 from J; bases not matched to a gene: 6. The CDR3 contains 15 residues. From germline, CDR1 is SGDLS and CDR2 YYNGEE. CDR3 nucleotides: TGTGCCAGCAGCAGTCTAGCGGGAGGGCCTGAGACCCAGTACTTC. Its translation is CASSSLAGGPETQYF.

The CDR3 DNA reads as TGTGCCAGCCACGACGGTCATAGCAATCAGCCCCAGCATTTT. Residues: CASHDGHSNQPQHF. This chain links TRBV2 with TRBJ1-5, with D hard to call. CDR3 length: 14 amino acids. Trimming took off 8 bases at V and 0 bases at J, with 11 bases between the two ends. CDR1 is SNHLY, CDR2 FYNNEI, per germline. Full variable domain (rest looked up from reference TRBV2 and TRBJ1-5): EPEVTQTPSHQVTQMGQEVILRCVPISNHLYFYWYRQILGQKVEFLVSFYNNEISEKSEIFDDQFSVERPDGSNFTLKIRSTKLEDSAMYFCASHDGHSNQPQHFGDGTRLSIL.

The CDR3 DNA follows: TGCAGCGTTGCTGCAGGGGACTATGGCTACACCTTC. Its translation: CSVAAGDYGYTF. The chain links TRBV29-1 to TRBJ1-2, with a possible D match to TRBD1 (6 bases). The CDR3 runs 12 residues. Germline CDR1 is SQVTM and CDR2 is ANQGSEA. V was pared by 4 bases and J by 3 bases, with 9 bases between.

The genes are TRBV10-3 and TRBJ2-7; D possibly corresponds to TRBD1 (5 bases). CDR3 length: 13 residues. CDR1 ENHRY and CDR2 SYGVKD come from the germline V gene. Trimming left V 5 bases short and J 3 bases short, with 11 bases between. CDR3: CAISRQPDYEQYF. The CDR3 nucleotides read TGTGCCATCAGTAGACAGCCTGACTACGAGCAGTACTTC.